One sample yielded the 19 T cell receptor beta chains listed below, sequenced in a study of blood T cell repertoires in COVID-19. Using immunoSEQ multiplex PCR, the repertoire was profiled, and TCRdb retains in-frame clones only, with some absent. The table has approximately 290,000 clones, around 92% seen once. What was sequenced was peripheral blood. The receptors stem from a woman aged 25 to 39 with COVID-19, enrolled during active disease.

CDR3 protein: CASSVDETGSTGELFF. The DNA of the CDR3 is TGTGCCAGCAGCGTAGATGAGACAGGGTCGACCGGGGAGCTGTTTTTT. The chain has TRBV9 and TRBJ2-2, with 7 bases that match TRBD1. V shed 0 bases and J 5 bases; nucleotides not matched to a gene: 7. The length of the CDR3 is 16 residues. The germline gives CDR1 SGDLS, CDR2 YYNGEE.

This sequence joins TRBV2 and TRBJ2-5; 7 bases are shared with TRBD2. Germline V gene sequence: CDR1 SNHLY, CDR2 FYNNEI. Trimming removed 10 bases from V and 2 bases from J; junction bases left unmatched: 10. The CDR3 spans 14 residues. The CDR3, as DNA: TGTGCCAACCGAATGGGGGGGGGACAAGAGACCCAGTACTTC. Its protein is CANRMGGGQETQYF.

The rearrangement uses TRBV5-4 and TRBJ2-1, with 8 bases lining up with TRBD2. The J segment lost 8 bases and the V segment lost 5 bases, leaving 9 bases of the junction unmatched. The CDR3 spans 14 residues. The germline V gene has CDR1 SGHNT and CDR2 YYREEE (reference sequence). CDR3 region: CASRAPGGPHEQFF. In nucleotides, the CDR3 is TGTGCCAGCAGAGCCCCGGGGGGGCCACATGAGCAGTTCTTC.

The rearrangement joins TRBV4-1 to TRBJ1-6, with D unclear. This CDR3 has 18 amino acids. Deletions cut 0 bases from V and 6 bases from J, with 18 bases between. Germline lookup yields CDR1 MGHRA and CDR2 YSYEKL. The CDR3 DNA sequence: TGCGCCAGCAGCCAAGATGGCGAGCAACTATATACTAATTCACCCCTCCACTTT. This sequence encodes CASSQDGEQLYTNSPLHF.

DNA for the CDR3: TGTGCCAGCAGCCAAGTGCGGAATGAGCAGTTCTTC. Translated: CASSQVRNEQFF. The V gene is TRBV3-1 (or the pseudogene TRBV3-2), the J gene TRBJ2-1; D is uncertain. This CDR3 spans 12 amino acids. CDR1 is LGHDT, CDR2 YNNKEL, per germline (reference sequence). V was shortened by 1 base and J by 7 bases, with 5 bases between the two germline ends.

The V gene is TRBV5-1, the J gene TRBJ2-1; 7 bases map to TRBD1. The length of the CDR3 is 14 residues. Germline values: CDR1 SGHRS, CDR2 YFSETQ. Trimming removed 9 bases from V and 2 bases from J; junction bases left unmatched: 8. The CDR3 sequence: CATSSGQPYNEQFF. In DNA, the CDR3 is TGCGCCACGTCGTCGGGACAGCCCTACAATGAGCAGTTCTTC.

The chain joins TRBV6-6 to TRBJ2-7; TRBD1 agrees at 7 bases. The CDR3 runs 14 residues. Germline V gives CDR1 MNHNY, CDR2 SVGAGI (reference sequence). J was trimmed by 5 bases and V by 4 bases; bases with no gene match: 8. In DNA, the CDR3 is TGTGCCAGCAGTTCCTTGAAGGGGGCTAACGAGCAGTACTTC. Encoded protein: CASSSLKGANEQYF.

The CDR3 DNA follows: TGTGCCAGCGGAGACCTAGACAGGGGAGGGTCCTACGAGCAGTACTTC. As protein: CASGDLDRGGSYEQYF. The chain is built from TRBV5-5 and TRBJ2-7, with D tentatively TRBD1 (8 bases). CDR3 length: 16 amino acids. Trimming stripped 7 bases from V and 1 base from J, with 21 bases between. The germline V gene encodes CDR1 SGHKS and CDR2 YYEKEE (reference sequence).

The rearrangement joins TRBV15 to TRBJ2-2, with D perhaps TRBD1 (6 bases). CDR1 LNHNV and CDR2 YYDKDF come from the germline V gene (reference sequence). The CDR3 extends over 17 amino acids. The V end lost 6 bases, the J end lost 1 base, and 18 bases lay between the germline ends. The CDR3 sequence is CATRDSFRDMNTGELFF. The DNA of the CDR3 is TGTGCCACCAGAGATTCTTTCCGGGACATGAACACCGGGGAGCTGTTTTTT.

The V and J genes are TRBV5-4 and TRBJ2-1, with D possibly matching TRBD2 (6 bases). Germline CDR1 SGHNT, CDR2 YYREEE (reference sequence). The CDR3 sequence is 15 residues long. The ends were cut back, 6 bases at V and 1 base at J, with 14 bases in the middle. CDR3 in amino acids: CASNLREESYNEQFF. The CDR3 nucleotides read TGTGCCAGCAACCTCAGGGAGGAATCCTACAATGAGCAGTTCTTC.

This sequence joins TRBV6-5 and TRBJ1-1; 8 positions agree with TRBD1. The CDR3 is made up of 14 amino acids. Germline CDR1 MNHEY, CDR2 SVGAGI. With 8 bases clipped from V and 4 bases from J, the junction kept 9 bases outside the gene matches. The CDR3 reads CASGGQGATTEAFF. CDR3 DNA sequence: TGTGCCAGCGGAGGACAGGGCGCCACCACTGAAGCTTTCTTT.

This chain joins TRBV6-5 and TRBJ2-3; D might be TRBD1 (5 bases). Germline V lookup: CDR1 MNHEY, CDR2 SVGAGI. Trimming pared 0 bases from V and 6 bases from J, leaving 7 bases between. The CDR3 has 13 amino acids. This CDR3 is CASSYSGADTQYF. CDR3 nucleotide sequence: TGTGCCAGCAGTTACTCAGGGGCCGATACGCAGTATTTT.

This chain connects TRBV3-1 (or the pseudogene TRBV3-2) to TRBJ1-6; 8 nucleotides align to TRBD1. This CDR3 has 15 residues. V shed 0 bases, J shed 6 bases, and the junction held 1 base outside the gene matches. Per germline, CDR1 LGHDT and CDR2 YNNKEL (reference sequence). The CDR3, as DNA: TGTGCCAGCAGCCAAGACGGGACAGGTAATTCACCCCTCCACTTT. Translated, it gives CASSQDGTGNSPLHF.

This rearrangement joins TRBV6-2 or TRBV6-3 to TRBJ1-2; 9 bases agree with TRBD1. V shed 7 bases and J 8 bases; nucleotides not matched to a gene: 14. This CDR3 has 15 residues. The germline V gene encodes CDR1 MNHEY and CDR2 SVGEGT. Written as DNA, the CDR3 is TGTGCCAGCATCCCTACCGGACGGACAGGGGACGGCTACACCTTC. It translates to CASIPTGRTGDGYTF.

J is TRBJ2-2 and V is TRBV27; D uncertain. The V and J ends lost 5 bases and 0 bases respectively, with 4 bases between them. Germline V lookup: CDR1 MNHEY, CDR2 SMNVEV (reference sequence). The CDR3 runs to 13 residues. The CDR3 loop is CASSPSNTGELFF. DNA for the CDR3: TGTGCCAGCAGTCCCTCGAACACCGGGGAGCTGTTTTTT.

CDR3 region: CASSPEPGSNEKLFF. The CDR3 bases are TGCGCCAGCAGCCCGGAACCAGGGTCTAATGAAAAACTGTTTTTT. The genes are TRBV5-1 and TRBJ1-4; weak D call: TRBD1 (5 bases). V was clipped by 4 bases and J by 3 bases, with 13 bases between them. The CDR3 is 15 amino acids. Germline-derived CDR1 and CDR2 are SGHRS and YFSETQ.

The gene calls are TRBV10-1 and TRBJ2-1; D remains unclear. Trimming left V 3 bases short and J 4 bases short, with 7 bases between. The CDR3 has 13 amino acids. The germline CDR1 and CDR2 sequences are WNHNN and SYGVQD (reference sequence). This CDR3 reads CASSDGLYNEQFF. Here the CDR3 DNA reads TGCGCCAGCAGTGATGGTCTATACAATGAGCAGTTCTTC.

This chain links TRBV15 with TRBJ1-6, with D uncertain. The CDR3 runs to 21 residues. Germline V CDR1 and CDR2: LNHNV, YYDKDF (reference sequence). V was trimmed by 0 bases and J by 0 bases, leaving 21 bases between them. Written as DNA, the CDR3 is TGTGCCACCAGCAGAGATAGGGCCTGGAGGGCAGGCAGCTCCTATAATTCACCCCTCCACTTT. It codes for CATSRDRAWRAGSSYNSPLHF.

This chain connects TRBV2 to TRBJ1-5; a weak D match, TRBD1 (6 bases). The CDR3 contains 14 residues. The germline CDR1 and CDR2 sequences are SNHLY and FYNNEI. Between the trimmed V and J ends, which lost 4 bases and 5 bases, there was a span of 12 bases. Here the CDR3 DNA reads TGTGCCAGCAGTGCGATACAGGGCTATCAGCCCCAGCATTTT. The encoded protein is CASSAIQGYQPQHF.